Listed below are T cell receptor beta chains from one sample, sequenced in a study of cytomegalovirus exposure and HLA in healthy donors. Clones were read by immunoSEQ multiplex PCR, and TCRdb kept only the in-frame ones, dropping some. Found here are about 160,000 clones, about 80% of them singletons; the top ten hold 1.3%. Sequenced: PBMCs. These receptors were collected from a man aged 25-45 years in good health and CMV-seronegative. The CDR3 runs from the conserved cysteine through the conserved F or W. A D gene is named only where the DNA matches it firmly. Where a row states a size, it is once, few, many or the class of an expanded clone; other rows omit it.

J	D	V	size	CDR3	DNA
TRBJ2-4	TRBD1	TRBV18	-	CASSPGDRGFLNIQYF	TGTGCCAGCTCACCGGGGGACAGGGGGTTTTTGAACATTCAGTACTTC
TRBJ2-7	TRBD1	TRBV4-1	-	CASSYSRGQGSYEQYF	TGCGCCAGCAGCTACAGTAGGGGACAGGGCTCCTACGAGCAGTACTTC
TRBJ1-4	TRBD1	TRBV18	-	CASSPKTGGGEKLFF	TGTGCCAGCTCACCAAAGACAGGGGGCGGAGAAAAACTGTTTTTT
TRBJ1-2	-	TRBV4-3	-	CASSQDPGNSLLWGYTF	TGCGCCAGCAGCCAAGATCCAGGGAACAGTCTCTTGTGGGGCTACACCTTC
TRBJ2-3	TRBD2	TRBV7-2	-	CASSLASGPSRNTQYF	TGTGCCAGCAGCTTAGCTAGCGGGCCTTCAAGAAATACGCAGTATTTT
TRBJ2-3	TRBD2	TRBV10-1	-	CASSEFIAGEDTQYF	TGCGCCAGCAGTGAGTTTATAGCGGGGGAGGATACGCAGTATTTT
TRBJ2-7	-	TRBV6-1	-	CASSRDFTYEQYF	TGTGCCAGCAGTCGGGACTTCACCTACGAGCAGTACTTC
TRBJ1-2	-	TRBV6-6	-	CCLRQGQGSGYTF	TGCTGCCTTCGGCAGGGGCAGGGATCTGGCTACACCTTC
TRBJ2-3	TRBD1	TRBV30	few	CAWTGGALGTDTQYF	TGTGCCTGGACAGGGGGCGCGTTGGGCACAGATACGCAGTATTTT
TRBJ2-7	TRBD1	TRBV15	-	CATSRGQGSEQYF	TGTGCCACCAGCAGGGGACAGGGGAGCGAGCAGTACTTC
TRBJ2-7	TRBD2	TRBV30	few	CAWSGRVAGSSYEQYF	TGTGCCTGGAGTGGCAGGGTAGCGGGGAGCTCCTACGAGCAGTACTTC
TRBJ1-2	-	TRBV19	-	CASSATATGAYTF	TGTGCCAGTAGCGCAACGGCGACAGGAGCCTACACCTTC
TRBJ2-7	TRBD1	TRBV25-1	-	CASRTTGRIDEQYF	TGTGCCAGCAGAACGACAGGGAGAATCGACGAGCAGTACTTC
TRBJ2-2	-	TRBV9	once	CASSVGLTHNTGELFF	TGTGCCAGCAGCGTAGGACTGACCCATAACACCGGGGAGCTGTTTTTT
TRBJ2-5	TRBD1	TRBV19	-	CASSPGQGPQETQYF	TGTGCCAGTAGTCCCGGACAGGGCCCTCAAGAGACCCAGTACTTC
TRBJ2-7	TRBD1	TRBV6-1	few	CASSGGGQFYEQYF	TGTGCCAGCAGTGGAGGGGGACAGTTTTACGAGCAGTACTTC
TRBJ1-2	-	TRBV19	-	CASRLQQGSNYGYTF	TGTGCCAGTAGATTACAACAGGGTTCTAACTATGGCTACACCTTC
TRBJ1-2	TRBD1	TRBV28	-	CASRETGGDYGYTF	TGTGCCAGCAGAGAGACAGGGGGCGACTATGGCTACACCTTC
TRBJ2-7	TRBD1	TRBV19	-	CASSIGQDRLSYEQYF	TGTGCCAGTAGTATAGGCCAGGACAGGCTCAGCTACGAGCAGTACTTC
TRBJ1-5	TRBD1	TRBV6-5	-	CASSTGTGYNQPQHF	TGTGCCAGCAGTACCGGGACAGGGTACAATCAGCCCCAGCATTTT
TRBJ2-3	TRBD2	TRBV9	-	CASSVGAGGHTDTQYF	TGTGCCAGCAGCGTAGGGGCGGGGGGACACACAGATACGCAGTATTTT
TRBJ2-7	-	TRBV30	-	CAWKRGYEQYF	TGTGCCTGGAAAAGGGGGTACGAGCAGTACTTC
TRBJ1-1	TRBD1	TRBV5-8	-	CASSQGQGMSTEAFF	TGTGCCAGCAGCCAGGGACAGGGAATGAGTACTGAAGCTTTCTTT